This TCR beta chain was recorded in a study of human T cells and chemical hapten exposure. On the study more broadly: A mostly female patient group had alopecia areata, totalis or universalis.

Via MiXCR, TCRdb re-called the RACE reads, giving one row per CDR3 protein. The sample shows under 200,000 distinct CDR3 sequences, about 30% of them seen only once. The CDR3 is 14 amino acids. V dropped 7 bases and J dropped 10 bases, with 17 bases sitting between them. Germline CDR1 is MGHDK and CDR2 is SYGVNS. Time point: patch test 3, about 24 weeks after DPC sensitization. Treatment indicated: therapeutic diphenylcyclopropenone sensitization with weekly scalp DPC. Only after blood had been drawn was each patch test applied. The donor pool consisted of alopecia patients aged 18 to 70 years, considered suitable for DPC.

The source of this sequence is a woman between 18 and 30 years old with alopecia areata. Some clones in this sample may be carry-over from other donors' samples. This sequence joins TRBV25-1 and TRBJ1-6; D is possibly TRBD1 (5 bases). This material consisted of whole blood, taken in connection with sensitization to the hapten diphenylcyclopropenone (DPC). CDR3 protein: CASTVGGIRSPLHF. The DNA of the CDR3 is TGTGCCAGCACCGTGGGGGGGATACGGTCACCCCTCCACTTT.